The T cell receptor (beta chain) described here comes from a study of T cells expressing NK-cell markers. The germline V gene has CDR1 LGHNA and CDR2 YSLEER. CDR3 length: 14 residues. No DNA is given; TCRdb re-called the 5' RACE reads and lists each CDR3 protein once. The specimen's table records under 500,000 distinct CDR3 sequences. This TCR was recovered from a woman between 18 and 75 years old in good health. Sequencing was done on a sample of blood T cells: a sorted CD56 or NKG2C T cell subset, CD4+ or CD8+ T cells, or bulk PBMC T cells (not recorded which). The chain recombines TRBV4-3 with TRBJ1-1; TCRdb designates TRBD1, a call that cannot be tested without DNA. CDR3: CASRKTEMNTEAFF.